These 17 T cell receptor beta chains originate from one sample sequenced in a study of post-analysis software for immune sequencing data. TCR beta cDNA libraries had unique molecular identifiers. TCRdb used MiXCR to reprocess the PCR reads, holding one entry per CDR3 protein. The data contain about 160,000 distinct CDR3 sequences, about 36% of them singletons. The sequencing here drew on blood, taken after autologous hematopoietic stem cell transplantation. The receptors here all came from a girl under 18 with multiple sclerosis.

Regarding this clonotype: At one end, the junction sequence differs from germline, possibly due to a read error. In DNA, the CDR3 is TGCGCCAGCAGCCCCTCCCGTGTCGCTGAAGCTTTCTTT. It translates to CASSPSRVAEAFF. The V gene is TRBV7-8, the J gene TRBJ1-1; no clear D. CDR1 is SGHVS and CDR2 is FQNEAQ in the germline V gene. The CDR3 runs to 13 residues.

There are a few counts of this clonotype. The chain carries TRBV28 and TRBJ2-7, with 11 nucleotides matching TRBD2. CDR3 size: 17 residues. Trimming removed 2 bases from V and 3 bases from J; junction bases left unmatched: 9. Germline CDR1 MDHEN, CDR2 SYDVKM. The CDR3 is CASSLVPRTSGFYEQYF. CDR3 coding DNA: TGTGCCAGCAGTTTAGTCCCCCGGACTAGCGGGTTCTACGAGCAGTACTTC.

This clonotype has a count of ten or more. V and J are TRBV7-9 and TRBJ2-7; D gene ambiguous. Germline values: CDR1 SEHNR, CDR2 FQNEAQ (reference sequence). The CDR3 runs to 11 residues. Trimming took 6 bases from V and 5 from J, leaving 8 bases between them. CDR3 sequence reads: CASSEADEQYF. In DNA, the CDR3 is TGTGCCAGCAGTGAGGCGGACGAGCAGTACTTC. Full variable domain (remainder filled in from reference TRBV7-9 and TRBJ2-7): DTGVSQNPRHKITKRGQNVTFRCDPISEHNRLYWYRQTLGQGPEFLTYFQNEAQLEKSRLLSDRFSAERPKGSFSTLEIQRTEQGDSAMYLCASSEADEQYFGPGTRLTVT.

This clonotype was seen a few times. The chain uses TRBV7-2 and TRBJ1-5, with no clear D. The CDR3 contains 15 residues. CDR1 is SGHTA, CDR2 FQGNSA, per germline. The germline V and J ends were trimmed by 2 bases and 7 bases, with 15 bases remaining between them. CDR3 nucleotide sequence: TGTGCCAGCAGCTTAAGGGCTACGTGGGGACAGCCCCAGCATTTT. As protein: CASSLRATWGQPQHF. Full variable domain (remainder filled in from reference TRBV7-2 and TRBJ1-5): GAGVSQSPSNKVTEKGKDVELRCDPISGHTALYWYRQSLGQGLEFLIYFQGNSAPDKSGLPSDRFSAERTGGSVSTLTIQRTQQEDSAVYLCASSLRATWGQPQHFGDGTRLSIL.

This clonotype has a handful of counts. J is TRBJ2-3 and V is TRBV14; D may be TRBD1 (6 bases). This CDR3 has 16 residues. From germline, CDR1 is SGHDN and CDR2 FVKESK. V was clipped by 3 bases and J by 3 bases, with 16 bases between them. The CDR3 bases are TGTGCCAGCAGCCAGTTCGGGACATCCGGGACAGATACGCAGTATTTT. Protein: CASSQFGTSGTDTQYF. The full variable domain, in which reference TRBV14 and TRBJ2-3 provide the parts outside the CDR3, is EAGVTQFPSHSVIEKGQTVTLRCDPISGHDNLYWYRRVMGKEIKFLLHFVKESKQDESGMPNNRFLAERTGGTYSTLKVQPAELEDSGVYFCASSQFGTSGTDTQYFGPGTRLTVL.

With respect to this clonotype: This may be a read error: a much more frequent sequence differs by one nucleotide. CDR3 region: CVSRFLPGTSEETQYF. DNA of the CDR3: TGCGTCAGCAGATTCCTCCCCGGGACTAGCGAGGAGACCCAGTACTTC. V gene TRBV5-1 combines with J gene TRBJ2-5, with TRBD2 matching 10 bases. The germline V gene encodes CDR1 SGHRS and CDR2 YFSETQ. This CDR3 region has 16 residues.

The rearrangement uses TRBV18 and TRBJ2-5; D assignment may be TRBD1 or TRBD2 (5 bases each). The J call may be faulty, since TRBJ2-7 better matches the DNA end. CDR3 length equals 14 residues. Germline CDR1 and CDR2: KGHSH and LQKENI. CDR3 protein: CASSLNSRDHEQYF. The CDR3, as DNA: TGTGCCAGCTCACTTAATTCCAGGGACCACGAGCAGTACTTC.

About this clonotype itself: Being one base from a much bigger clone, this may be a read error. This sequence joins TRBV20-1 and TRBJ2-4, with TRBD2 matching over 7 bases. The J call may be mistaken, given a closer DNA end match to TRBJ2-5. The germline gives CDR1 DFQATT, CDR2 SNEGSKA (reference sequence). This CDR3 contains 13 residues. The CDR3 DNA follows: TGCAGTGCTAGAGATTTCGGGGGGGAGACCCAGTACTTC. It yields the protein CSARDFGGETQYF.

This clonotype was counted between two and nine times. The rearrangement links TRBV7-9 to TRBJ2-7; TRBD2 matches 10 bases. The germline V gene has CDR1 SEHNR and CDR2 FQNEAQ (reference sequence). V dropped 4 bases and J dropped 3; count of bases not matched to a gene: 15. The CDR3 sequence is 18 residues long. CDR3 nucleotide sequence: TGTGCCAGCAGCTCAGCGAGGGGACGGAGGACTAGCGGCTACGAGCAGTACTTC. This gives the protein CASSSARGRRTSGYEQYF.

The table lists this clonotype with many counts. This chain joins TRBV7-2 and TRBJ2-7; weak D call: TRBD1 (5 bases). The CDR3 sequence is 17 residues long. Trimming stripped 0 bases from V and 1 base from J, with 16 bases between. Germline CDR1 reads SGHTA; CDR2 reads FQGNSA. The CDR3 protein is CASSLAPPPGQSYEQYF. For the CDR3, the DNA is TGTGCCAGCAGCTTAGCCCCCCCTCCAGGGCAATCCTACGAGCAGTACTTC. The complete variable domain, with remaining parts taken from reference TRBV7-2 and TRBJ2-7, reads GAGVSQSPSNKVTEKGKDVELRCDPISGHTALYWYRQSLGQGLEFLIYFQGNSAPDKSGLPSDRFSAERTGGSVSTLTIQRTQQEDSAVYLCASSLAPPPGQSYEQYFGPGTRLTVT.

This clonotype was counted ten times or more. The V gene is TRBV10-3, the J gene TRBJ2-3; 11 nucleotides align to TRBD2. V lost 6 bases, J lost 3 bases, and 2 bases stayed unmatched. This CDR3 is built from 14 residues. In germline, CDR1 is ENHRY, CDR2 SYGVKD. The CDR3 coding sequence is TGTGCCATCAGACTAGCGGGAGAAACAGATACGCAGTATTTT. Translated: CAIRLAGETDTQYF.

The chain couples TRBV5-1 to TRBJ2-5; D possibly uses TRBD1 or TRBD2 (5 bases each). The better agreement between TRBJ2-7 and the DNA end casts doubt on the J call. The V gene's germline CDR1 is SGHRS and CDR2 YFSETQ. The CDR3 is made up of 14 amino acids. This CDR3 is CASSGGPKNYEQYF. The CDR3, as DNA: TGCGCCAGCAGCGGGGGACCGAAAAACTACGAGCAGTACTTC.

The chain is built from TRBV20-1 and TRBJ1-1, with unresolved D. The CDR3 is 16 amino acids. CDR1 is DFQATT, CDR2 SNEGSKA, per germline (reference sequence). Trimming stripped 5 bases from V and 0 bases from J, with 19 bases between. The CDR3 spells CSAGRYTEVMNTEAFF. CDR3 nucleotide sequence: TGCAGTGCTGGCCGATATACAGAGGTTATGAACACTGAAGCTTTCTTT.

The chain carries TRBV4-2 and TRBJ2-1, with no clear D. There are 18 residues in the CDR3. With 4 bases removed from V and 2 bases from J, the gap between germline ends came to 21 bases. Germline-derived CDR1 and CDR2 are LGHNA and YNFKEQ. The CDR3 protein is CASSPNQQSYLTYNEQFF. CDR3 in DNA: TGTGCCAGCAGCCCTAACCAACAGTCCTATTTGACCTACAATGAGCAGTTCTTC.

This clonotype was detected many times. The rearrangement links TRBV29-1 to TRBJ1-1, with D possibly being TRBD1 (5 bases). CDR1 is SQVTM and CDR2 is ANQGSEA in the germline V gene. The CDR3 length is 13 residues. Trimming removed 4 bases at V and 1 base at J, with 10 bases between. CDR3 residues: CSVGGAQNTEAFF. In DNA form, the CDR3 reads TGCAGCGTTGGAGGGGCCCAGAACACTGAAGCTTTCTTT.

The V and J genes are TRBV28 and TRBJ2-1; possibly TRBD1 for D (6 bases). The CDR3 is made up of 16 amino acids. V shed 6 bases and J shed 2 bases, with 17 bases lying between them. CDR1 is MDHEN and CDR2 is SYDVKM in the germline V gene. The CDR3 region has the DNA TGTGCCAGCAGCCAAACAGGGCTTATCGCCTACAATGAGCAGTTCTTC. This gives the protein CASSQTGLIAYNEQFF.

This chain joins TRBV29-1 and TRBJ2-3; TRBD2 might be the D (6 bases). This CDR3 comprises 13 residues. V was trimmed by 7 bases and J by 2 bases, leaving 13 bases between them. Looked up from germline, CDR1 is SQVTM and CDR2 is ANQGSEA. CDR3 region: CSGPGTDTDTQYF. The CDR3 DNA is TGCAGCGGCCCCGGGACTGACACAGATACGCAGTATTTT.